This T cell receptor beta chain was found in a study of cytomegalovirus exposure and HLA in healthy donors. Across the study: The 110 or so validation repertoires used a platform that matched the one used for the 550 to 800 first-cohort repertoires, as a later analysis reported.

CDR3 length: 16 residues. V shed 0 bases, J shed 0 bases, and the junction held 3 bases outside the gene matches. Germline V gene sequence: CDR1 SGDLS, CDR2 YYNGEE. Measured with immunoSEQ multiplex PCR; TCRdb has only the in-frame clones, and not every one. This repertoire shows 100,000 to 150,000 clones, 85% to 90% found once; its top ten account for more than 0.95%. This TCR was recovered from a woman in her late teens or twenties in good health and CMV-seronegative. The chain couples TRBV9 to TRBJ1-1, with TRBD1 identical over 9 bases. Material for sequencing was PBMCs. The chain's CDR3 is CASSVVQGAMNTEAFF. DNA for the CDR3: TGTGCCAGCAGCGTAGTACAGGGGGCCATGAACACTGAAGCTTTCTTT.